This T cell receptor beta chain was recovered during a study of T cell responses to AZD1222 COVID-19 vaccine. This clone was recorded once. Its target is not known. There are 16 residues in the CDR3. Germline V CDR1 and CDR2: SGHVS, FQNEAQ. V lost 4 bases, J lost 2 bases, and 10 bases stayed unmatched. TCRdb keeps only in-frame clones here, not all; method: immunoSEQ multiplex PCR. The data hold about 150,000 clones, with roughly 92% observed a single time. Points from the study as a whole: Once two AZD1222 doses were given, Spike-specific TCR breadth and depth went up. Only a handful of AZD1222 recipients were seropositive at baseline.

Sequenced material: peripheral blood, taken on day 0 of AZD1222 vaccination. The chain uses TRBV7-8 and TRBJ1-1, with 7 nucleotides matching TRBD1. The source is an adult in good health. The CDR3 bases are TGTGCCAGCAGCTCTTCAGGGGGGAAAATAAACACTGAAGCTTTCTTT. Its protein is CASSSSGGKINTEAFF.